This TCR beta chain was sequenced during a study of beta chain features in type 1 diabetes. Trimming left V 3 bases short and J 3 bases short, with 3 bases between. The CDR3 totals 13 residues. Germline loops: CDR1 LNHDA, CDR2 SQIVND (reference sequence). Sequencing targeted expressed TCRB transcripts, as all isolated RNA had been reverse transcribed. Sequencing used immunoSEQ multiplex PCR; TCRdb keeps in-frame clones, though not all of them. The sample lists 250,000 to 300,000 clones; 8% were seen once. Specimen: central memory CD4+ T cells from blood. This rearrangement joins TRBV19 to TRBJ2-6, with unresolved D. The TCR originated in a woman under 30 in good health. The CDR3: CASSINGANVLTF. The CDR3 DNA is TGTGCCAGTAGTATTAATGGGGCCAACGTCCTGACTTTC. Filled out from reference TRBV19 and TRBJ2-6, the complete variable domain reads DGGITQSPKYLFRKEGQNVTLSCEQNLNHDAMYWYRQDPGQGLRLIYYSQIVNDFQKGDIAEGYSVSREKKESFPLTVTSAQKNPTAFYLCASSINGANVLTFGAGSRLTVL.